This T cell receptor beta chain originates from a study of blood T cell repertoires in COVID-19. Looking at the study overall: Spain, Italy and the United States supplied samples that represented acute and convalescent COVID-19. T cells, B-cell-depleted T cells, or PBMCs supplied cDNA or gDNA.

As handled by the study authors: The assay estimated nucleated cells by amplifying reference gene primers. Clones were sequenced by immunoSEQ multiplex PCR, and TCRdb holds only the in-frame ones, with some missing. The V and J calls and clone size come from that table; D and trimming were worked out from the DNA. The sample yields about 130,000 clones, more than 75% seen once. The origin of this receptor is a woman in her seventies with COVID-19, enrolled during active disease. The sequencing sample was made of peripheral blood.

In DNA, the CDR3 is TGTGCCAGCAGTTACTCGAGGGCCCGAGGGGAGCTGTTTTTT. This gives the protein CASSYSRARGELFF. The rearrangement joins TRBV6-5 to TRBJ2-2; a weak D match, TRBD2 (5 bases). Trimming stripped 0 bases from V and 8 bases from J, with 10 bases between. Germline loops: CDR1 MNHEY, CDR2 SVGAGI. This CDR3 is 14 amino acids long.